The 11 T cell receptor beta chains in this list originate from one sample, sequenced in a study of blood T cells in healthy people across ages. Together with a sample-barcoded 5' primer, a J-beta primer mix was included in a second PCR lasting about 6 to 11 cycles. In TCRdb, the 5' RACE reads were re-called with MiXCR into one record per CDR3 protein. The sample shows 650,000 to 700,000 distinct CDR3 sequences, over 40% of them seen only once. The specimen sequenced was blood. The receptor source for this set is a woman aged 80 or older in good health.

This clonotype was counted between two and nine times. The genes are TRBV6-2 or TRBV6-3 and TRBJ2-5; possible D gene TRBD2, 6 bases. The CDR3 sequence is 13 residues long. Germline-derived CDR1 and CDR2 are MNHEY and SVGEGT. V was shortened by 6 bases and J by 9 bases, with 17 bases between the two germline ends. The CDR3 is CASSPGYRESQYF. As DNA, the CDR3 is TGTGCCAGCAGCCCAGGATACCGGGAGTCCCAGTACTTC.

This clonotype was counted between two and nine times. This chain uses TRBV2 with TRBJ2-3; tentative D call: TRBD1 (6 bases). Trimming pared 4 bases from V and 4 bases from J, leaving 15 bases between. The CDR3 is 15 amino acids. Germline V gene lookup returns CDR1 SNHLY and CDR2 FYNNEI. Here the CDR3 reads CASSAVGQLSDTQYF. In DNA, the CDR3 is TGTGCCAGCAGTGCGGTTGGACAGCTCTCAGATACGCAGTATTTT.

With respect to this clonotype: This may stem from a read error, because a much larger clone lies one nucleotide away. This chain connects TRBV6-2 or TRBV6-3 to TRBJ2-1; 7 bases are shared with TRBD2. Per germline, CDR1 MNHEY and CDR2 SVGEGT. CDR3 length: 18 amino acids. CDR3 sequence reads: CACSSSSSGAARLNEQFF. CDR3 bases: TGTGCCTGCAGCTCTTCGTCTAGCGGAGCCGCCAGACTCAATGAGCAGTTCTTC.

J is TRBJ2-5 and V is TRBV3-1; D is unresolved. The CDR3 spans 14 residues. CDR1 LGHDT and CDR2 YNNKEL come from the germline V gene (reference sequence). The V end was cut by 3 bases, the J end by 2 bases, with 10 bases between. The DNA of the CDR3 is TGTGCCAGCAGCCACAATTACAAGCAAGAGACCCAGTACTTC. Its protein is CASSHNYKQETQYF.

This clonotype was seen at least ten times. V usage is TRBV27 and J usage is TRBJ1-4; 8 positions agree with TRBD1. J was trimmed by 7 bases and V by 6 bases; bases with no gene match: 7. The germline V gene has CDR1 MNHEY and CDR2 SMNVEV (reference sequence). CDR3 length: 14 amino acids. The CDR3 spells CASSRQGWGEKLFF. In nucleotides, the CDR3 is TGTGCCAGCAGCAGACAGGGGTGGGGTGAAAAACTGTTTTTT. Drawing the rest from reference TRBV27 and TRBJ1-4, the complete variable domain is EAQVTQNPRYLITVTGKKLTVTCSQNMNHEYMSWYRQDPGLGLRQIYYSMNVEVTDKGDVPEGYKVSRKEKRNFPLILESPSPNQTSLYFCASSRQGWGEKLFFGSGTQLSVL.

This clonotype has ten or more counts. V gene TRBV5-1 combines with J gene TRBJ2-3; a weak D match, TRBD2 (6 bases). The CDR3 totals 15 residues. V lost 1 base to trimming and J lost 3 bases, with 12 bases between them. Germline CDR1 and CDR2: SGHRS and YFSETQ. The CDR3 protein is CASSLYAGMTDTQYF. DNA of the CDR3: TGCGCCAGCAGCTTGTATGCGGGAATGACAGATACGCAGTATTTT.

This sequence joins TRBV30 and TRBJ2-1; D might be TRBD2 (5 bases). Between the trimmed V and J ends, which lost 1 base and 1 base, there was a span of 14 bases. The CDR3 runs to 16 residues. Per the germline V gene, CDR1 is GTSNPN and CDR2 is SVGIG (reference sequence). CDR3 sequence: CAWSALGEGSYNEQFF. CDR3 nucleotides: TGTGCCTGGAGTGCCCTGGGCGAGGGTTCCTACAATGAGCAGTTCTTC.

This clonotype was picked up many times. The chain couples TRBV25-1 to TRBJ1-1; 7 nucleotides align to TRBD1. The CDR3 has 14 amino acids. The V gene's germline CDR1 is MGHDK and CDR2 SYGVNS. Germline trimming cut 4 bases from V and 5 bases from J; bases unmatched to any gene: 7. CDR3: CASSGGGRRTEAFF. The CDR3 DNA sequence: TGTGCCAGCAGTGGAGGGGGCCGACGGACTGAAGCTTTCTTT.

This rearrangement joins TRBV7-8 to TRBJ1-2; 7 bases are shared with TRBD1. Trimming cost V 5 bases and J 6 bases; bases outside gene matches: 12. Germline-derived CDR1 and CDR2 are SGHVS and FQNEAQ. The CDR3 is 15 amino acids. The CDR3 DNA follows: TGTGCCAGCAGCCCTTACGGGGCAGGGGGTCATGGCTACACCTTC. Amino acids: CASSPYGAGGHGYTF. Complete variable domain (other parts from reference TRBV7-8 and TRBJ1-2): GAGVSQSPRYKVAKRGQDVALRCDPISGHVSLFWYQQALGQGPEFLTYFQNEAQLDKSGLPSDRFFAERPEGSVSTLKIQRTQQEDSAVYLCASSPYGAGGHGYTFGSGTRLTVV.

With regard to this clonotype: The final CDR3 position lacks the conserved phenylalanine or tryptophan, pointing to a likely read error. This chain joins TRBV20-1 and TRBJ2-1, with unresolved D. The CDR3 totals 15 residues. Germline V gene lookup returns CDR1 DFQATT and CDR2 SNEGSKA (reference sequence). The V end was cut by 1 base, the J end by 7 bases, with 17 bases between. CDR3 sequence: CSARVYGGLRNEQFL. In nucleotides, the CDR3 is TGCAGTGCTAGAGTTTATGGCGGTCTGAGGAATGAGCAGTTCCTC.

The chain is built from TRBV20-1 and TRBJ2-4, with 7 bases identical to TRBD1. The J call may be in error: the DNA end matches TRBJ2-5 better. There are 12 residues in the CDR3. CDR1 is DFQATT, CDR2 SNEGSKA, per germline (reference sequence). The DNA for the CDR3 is TGCAGTGCTCCCCCCAGGGGGGAGACCCAGTACTTC. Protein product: CSAPPRGETQYF.